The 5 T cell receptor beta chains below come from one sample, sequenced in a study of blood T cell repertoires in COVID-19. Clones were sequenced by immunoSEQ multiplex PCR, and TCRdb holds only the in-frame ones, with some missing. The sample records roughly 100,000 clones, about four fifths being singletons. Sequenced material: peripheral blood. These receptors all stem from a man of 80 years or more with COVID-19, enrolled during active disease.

The CDR3 region has the DNA TGTGCCAGCAGTTTCGGGACAGCGAACACTGAAGCTTTCTTT. Translated, it gives CASSFGTANTEAFF. V gene TRBV6-6 combines with J gene TRBJ1-1; 7 nucleotides line up with TRBD1. V lost 4 bases and J lost 1; bases outside the gene matches: 3. Per the germline V gene, CDR1 is MNHNY and CDR2 is SVGAGI (reference sequence). The CDR3 is 14 residues long.

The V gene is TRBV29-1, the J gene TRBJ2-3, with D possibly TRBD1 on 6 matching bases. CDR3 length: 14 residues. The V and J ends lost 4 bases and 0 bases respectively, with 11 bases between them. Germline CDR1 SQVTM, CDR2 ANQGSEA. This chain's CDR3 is CSVAGGGSTDTQYF. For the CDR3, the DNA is TGCAGCGTTGCTGGGGGCGGGAGCACAGATACGCAGTATTTT.

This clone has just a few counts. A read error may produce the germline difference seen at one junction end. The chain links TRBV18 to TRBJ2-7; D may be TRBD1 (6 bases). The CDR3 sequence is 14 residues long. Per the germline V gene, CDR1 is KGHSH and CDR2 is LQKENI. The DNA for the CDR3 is TGTGCCAGCTCACCCAGTAGCACCTCCCCTCAGGGGAACTTC. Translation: CASSPSSTSPQGNF.

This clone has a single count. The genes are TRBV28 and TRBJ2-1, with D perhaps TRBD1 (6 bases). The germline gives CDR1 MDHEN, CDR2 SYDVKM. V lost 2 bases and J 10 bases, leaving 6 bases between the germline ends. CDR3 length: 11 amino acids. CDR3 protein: CASSLRGEQFF. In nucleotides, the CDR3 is TGTGCCAGCAGTTTAAGGGGGGAGCAGTTCTTC.

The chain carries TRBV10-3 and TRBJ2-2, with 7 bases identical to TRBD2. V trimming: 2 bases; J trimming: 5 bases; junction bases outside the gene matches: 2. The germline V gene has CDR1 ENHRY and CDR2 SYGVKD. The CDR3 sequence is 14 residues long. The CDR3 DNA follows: TGTGCCATCAGTGAGCTTAGCGGGACCGGGGAGCTGTTTTTT. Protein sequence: CAISELSGTGELFF.